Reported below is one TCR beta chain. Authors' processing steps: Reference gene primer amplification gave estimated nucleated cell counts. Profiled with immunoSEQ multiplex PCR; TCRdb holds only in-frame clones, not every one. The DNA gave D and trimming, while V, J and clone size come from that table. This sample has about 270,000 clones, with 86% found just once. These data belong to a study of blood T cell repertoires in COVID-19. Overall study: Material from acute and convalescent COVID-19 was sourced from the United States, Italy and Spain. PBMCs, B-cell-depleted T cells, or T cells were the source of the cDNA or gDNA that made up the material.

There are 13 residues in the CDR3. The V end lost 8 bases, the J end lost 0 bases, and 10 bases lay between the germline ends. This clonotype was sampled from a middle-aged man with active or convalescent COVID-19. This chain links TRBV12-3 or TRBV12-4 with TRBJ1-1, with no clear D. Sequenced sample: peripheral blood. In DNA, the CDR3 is TGTGCCAGCCAGTTTGCAATGAACACTGAAGCTTTCTTT. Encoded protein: CASQFAMNTEAFF.